Detailed here is one T cell receptor (beta chain). The data were obtained in a study of glioma-infiltrating T cells after dendritic cell vaccination. Unmatched junction bases numbered 8, after V lost 3 bases and J lost 12 bases. CDR1 SGDLS and CDR2 YYNGEE come from the germline V gene. CDR3 size: 13 residues. Specified time point: after dendritic cell vaccination, including at tumor progression/relapse. Patients had residual fresh-frozen tumor tissue and more than two years of survival data. Profiled with immunoSEQ multiplex PCR; TCRdb holds only in-frame clones, not every one. Here the sample spans tens of thousands of clones, roughly four fifths being singletons.

The sequence was collected from a human donor with glioblastoma. The sequenced sample was blood, obtained after dendritic cell vaccination. The chain carries TRBV9 and TRBJ2-1, with 8 bases lining up with TRBD2. The CDR3 is CASSEASGGGQFF. The CDR3 DNA is TGTGCCAGCAGCGAAGCCAGCGGGGGTGGGCAGTTCTTC. The full variable domain, its missing parts supplied by reference TRBV9 and TRBJ2-1, is DSGVTQTPKHLITATGQRVTLRCSPRSGDLSVYWYQQSLDQGLQFLIQYYNGEERAKGNILERFSAQQFPDLHSELNLSSLELGDSALYFCASSEASGGGQFFGPGTRLTVL.